The 18 T cell receptor beta chains listed next were all sequenced from one sample in a study of shared clonotypes between healthy human individuals (dated by TCRdb to 2020 to 2022). Library preparation used the immunoSEQ multiplex PCR assay. The source is immuneACCESS, and TCRdb retained only in-frame sequences with V and J called. Part of the clones is not carried over; for the studies checked, unresolved V genes explain less than half of this, and the remainder is unexplained. Within this sample are fewer than 600,000 clones, with roughly three quarters of them counted one time only. About 13% of the sample rests with the top ten. The specimen sequenced was PBMCs. The receptor source for this set is a woman between 40 and 55 years old in good health. Some clones in this sample may be carry-over from other donors' samples.

The chain combines TRBV5-1 with TRBJ2-5; 11 bases align to TRBD2. The J call is in doubt because the DNA end fits TRBJ2-7 better. Germline-derived CDR1 and CDR2 are SGHRS and YFSETQ. This CDR3 contains 14 residues. The CDR3 nucleotides read TGCGCCAGCAGCGAAGGGACTAGCGGATACGAGCAGTACTTC. Amino acid sequence: CASSEGTSGYEQYF.

The genes are TRBV6-1 and TRBJ2-5; 10 bases are shared with TRBD2. Germline V lookup: CDR1 MNHNS, CDR2 SASEGT. Unmatched junction bases numbered 3, after V lost 6 bases and J lost 2 bases. This CDR3 spans 14 amino acids. CDR3 nucleotide sequence: TGTGCCAGCAGGTTAGCGGGGGGACAAGAGACCCAGTACTTC. As protein: CASRLAGGQETQYF.

This sequence joins TRBV11-2 and TRBJ2-5; perhaps TRBD1 as D (5 bases). CDR3 size: 13 residues. Germline V gene lookup returns CDR1 SGHAT and CDR2 FQNNGV. The V and J ends lost 1 base and 10 bases respectively, with 13 bases between them. The CDR3 region has the DNA TGTGCCAGCAGCTTAGTAATCAGGGAAGGCCAGTACTTC. Encoded protein: CASSLVIREGQYF.

The chain recombines TRBV28 with TRBJ1-5; D is ambiguous. The CDR3 has 14 amino acids. V was pared by 7 bases and J by 3 bases, with 13 bases between. Germline CDR1 is MDHEN and CDR2 is SYDVKM. CDR3 DNA: TGTGCCAGCACAAGGGCCCCCCTCAATCAGCCCCAGCATTTT. This codes for CASTRAPLNQPQHF.

This clone has only one observation. The rearrangement uses TRBV29-1 and TRBJ2-5, with D perhaps being TRBD1 or TRBD2 (6 bases each). CDR3 length: 13 amino acids. V shed 8 bases and J shed 2 bases, with 15 bases lying between them. In germline, CDR1 is SQVTM, CDR2 ANQGSEA. The CDR3 DNA is TGCAGCTTTGCAAAGGGGGGACAAGAGACCCAGTACTTC. Its translation is CSFAKGGQETQYF.

This clone was seen repeatedly, ten times or more. The gene calls are TRBV7-2 and TRBJ1-1; tentatively, D is TRBD1 (5 bases). This CDR3 has 15 amino acids. Per the germline V gene, CDR1 is SGHTA and CDR2 is FQGNSA. V gave up 5 bases and J gave up 3 bases, with 16 bases separating them. CDR3: CASSLGGEFDTEAFF. The CDR3 nucleotides are TGTGCCAGCAGCCTCGGGGGGGAGTTCGACACTGAAGCTTTCTTT.

This chain uses TRBV7-3 with TRBJ2-7; 8 nucleotides match TRBD1. CDR3 length: 15 amino acids. From germline, CDR1 is SGHTA and CDR2 FQGTGA. Trimming at V came to 7 bases and at J to 0 bases, leaving 8 bases not matched to a gene. In nucleotides, the CDR3 is TGTGCCAGCACCCGATGGGACAGGCCCTCCTACGAGCAGTACTTC. Translating gives CASTRWDRPSYEQYF.

The chain has TRBV7-3 and TRBJ2-1; the match to TRBD2 covers 8 bases. V dropped 5 bases and J dropped 4; count of bases not matched to a gene: 7. The CDR3 runs 15 residues. The germline gives CDR1 SGHTA, CDR2 FQGTGA. CDR3 nucleotides: TGTGCCAGCAGCCCGGGAGGGCCACGATACAATGAGCAGTTCTTC. Amino acid sequence: CASSPGGPRYNEQFF. The full variable domain, rest sourced from reference TRBV7-3 and TRBJ2-1, is GAGVSQTPSNKVTEKGKYVELRCDPISGHTALYWYRQSLGQGPEFLIYFQGTGAADDSGLPNDRFFAVRPEGSVSTLKIQRTERGDSAVYLCASSPGGPRYNEQFFGPGTRLTVL.

This clone was observed a handful of times. The chain carries TRBV10-3 and TRBJ1-1, with a weak D call TRBD1 (6 bases). The CDR3 is 14 residues long. V was trimmed by 6 bases and J by 1 base, leaving 12 bases between them. The germline gives CDR1 ENHRY, CDR2 SYGVKD. CDR3 in amino acids: CAISGGLGNTEAFF. For the CDR3, the DNA is TGTGCCATCAGCGGGGGGCTTGGGAACACTGAAGCTTTCTTT.

The chain is built from TRBV21-1 and TRBJ2-3; the table names TRBD1, a call not compared with the DNA. TRBV21-1 is annotated as a pseudogene. The CDR3 is made up of 15 amino acids. CDR3 amino acids: CASRPQGAFTDTQYF. CDR3 sequence (DNA): TGTGCCAGCAGACCCCAGGGGGCGTTCACAGATACGCAGTATTTT.

The chain combines TRBV27 with TRBJ2-3, with 14 bases that match TRBD2. CDR1 MNHEY and CDR2 SMNVEV come from the germline V gene (reference sequence). This CDR3 has 17 residues. The V and J ends lost 4 bases and 4 bases, in that order; junction bases with no gene match: 7. CDR3 loop: CASSSGTSGRGSDTQYF. CDR3 DNA: TGTGCCAGCAGTTCCGGGACTAGCGGGAGAGGGTCAGATACGCAGTATTTT.

This clone was detected once. This chain uses TRBV7-9 with TRBJ2-3; D call uncertain. The V end lost 5 bases, the J end lost 0 bases, and 15 bases lay between the germline ends. Germline V gene sequence: CDR1 SEHNR, CDR2 FQNEAQ (reference sequence). CDR3 length equals 16 residues. In DNA form, the CDR3 reads TGTGCCAGCAGCCCAGTGGTGGGTGGAAGCACAGATACGCAGTATTTT. Translating it yields CASSPVVGGSTDTQYF.

CDR3 sequence reads: CASSPRSVAGYGYTF. DNA of the CDR3: TGTGCCAGCAGCCCACGGAGCGTCGCAGGATATGGCTACACCTTC. The gene calls are TRBV5-8 and TRBJ1-2; D gene ambiguous. Trimming pared 4 bases from V and 5 bases from J, leaving 18 bases between. The CDR3 is made up of 15 amino acids. Germline CDR1 and CDR2: SGHTS and YDEGEE.

The V and J genes are TRBV27 and TRBJ2-2; TRBD1 is a possible D gene (6 bases). This CDR3 is built from 16 residues. Germline lookup yields CDR1 MNHEY and CDR2 SMNVEV (reference sequence). V was shortened by 8 bases and J by 3 bases, with 19 bases between the two germline ends. The CDR3 nucleotides read TGTGCCAGCTCGTACAACCCGGGACAATACACCGGGGAGCTGTTTTTT. As protein: CASSYNPGQYTGELFF.

This clone was seen more than once but under ten times. This chain links TRBV7-3 with TRBJ2-1, with TRBD2 identical over 7 bases. Germline assignment: CDR1 SGHTA and CDR2 FQGTGA. CDR3 length: 15 amino acids. The junction had 12 bases not matched to a gene; V was cut back by 5 bases and J by 8 bases. CDR3: CASSPQGGPRDEQFF. DNA for the CDR3: TGTGCCAGCAGCCCCCAGGGAGGGCCGAGAGATGAGCAGTTCTTC.

This clone was detected only once. The rearrangement joins TRBV19 to TRBJ1-1; 7 bases match TRBD1. Germline CDR1 and CDR2: LNHDA and SQIVND (reference sequence). The CDR3 has 15 amino acids. Germline trimming cut 7 bases from V and 0 bases from J; bases unmatched to any gene: 8. The DNA for the CDR3 is TGTGCCAGTAAGAGAACAGGGGCCTTGAACACTGAAGCTTTCTTT. Amino acids: CASKRTGALNTEAFF.

The chain recombines TRBV2 with TRBJ2-1; 7 positions agree with TRBD2. This CDR3 contains 15 residues. Germline V lookup: CDR1 SNHLY, CDR2 FYNNEI. V shed 7 bases, J shed 9 bases, and the junction held 15 bases outside the gene matches. The DNA for the CDR3 is TGTGCCAGCATGCCCGGCCTAGCGGCCCGGATTGAGCAGTTCTTC. Translating it yields CASMPGLAARIEQFF.

The chain has TRBV7-9 and TRBJ2-7; D is undetermined. Looked up from germline, CDR1 is SEHNR and CDR2 is FQNEAQ (reference sequence). V lost 3 bases and J 4 bases, leaving 7 bases between the germline ends. The CDR3 has 12 residues. In DNA form, the CDR3 reads TGTGCCAGCAGCTTGAACACATACGAGCAGTACTTC. Amino acids: CASSLNTYEQYF.